This T cell receptor (beta chain) stems from a study of TIL therapy for anti-PD-1-resistant metastatic lung cancer. Study-level information: Tumors had a median PD-L1 proportion score of around 6.4%. The study's findings and limits: Many TIL product clones were absent from baseline tumor, suggesting clonal contraction.

As regards this clone: The target antigen is unknown.

V shed 6 bases and J shed 5 bases, with 16 bases lying between them. In germline, CDR1 is MDHEN, CDR2 SYDVKM. The CDR3 loop spans 14 amino acids. The time point is: pre-treatment sample, taken before nivolumab and TIL therapy. Most excised metastases sampled were pleural nodules or supraclavicular lymph nodes. The libraries were made with immunoSEQ v3. Measured with immunoSEQ multiplex PCR; TCRdb has only the in-frame clones, and not every one. This sample yields around 8,000 clones, of which under 75% are seen a single time; 7% belongs to the top ten. The receptor was derived from a person aged 25 to 80 with non-small cell lung cancer. Sequencing used tumor tissue, obtained at baseline. The chain links TRBV28 to TRBJ1-1, with D possibly being TRBD1 (6 bases). Here the CDR3 reads CASRRDNSRTEAFF. In nucleotides, the CDR3 is TGTGCCAGCAGACGGGACAACTCCAGGACTGAAGCTTTCTTT.